Listed below are T cell receptor beta chains from one sample, sequenced in a study of T cell responses to AZD1222 COVID-19 vaccine. Sequenced by immunoSEQ multiplex PCR; TCRdb stores in-frame clones only, minus some. The profile shows 90,000 to 130,000 clones, around 85% of them singletons. The sequenced sample was peripheral blood, obtained on day 0 of AZD1222 vaccination. The receptor source for this set is an adult in good health. CDR3s leave out the opening cysteine and the closing phenylalanine or tryptophan.

v_call: TRBV19
cdr3_aa: ASSIRVEQF

v_call: TRBV7-9
cdr3_aa: ASSLEQGARTEAF

v_call: TRBV10-3
cdr3_aa: AIGGGGGSPLH

v_call: TRBV12-5
cdr3_aa: ASGLDRGTEAF

v_call: TRBV5-6
cdr3_aa: ASSLDGRRGYT

v_call: TRBV5-1
cdr3_aa: ASSLDARDRLRGNTIY

v_call: TRBV2
cdr3_aa: ASSEWAGSIPFRYEQY

v_call: TRBV3-1/TRBV3-2
cdr3_aa: ASSQDPVNTEAF

v_call: TRBV5-1
cdr3_aa: ASSSGQGRETQY

v_call: TRBV24-1
cdr3_aa: ATSGQGARGTQY

v_call: TRBV24-1
cdr3_aa: ATSDASRDTGYYGYT

v_call: TRBV19
cdr3_aa: ASVGTGGIDTQY

v_call: TRBV6-1
cdr3_aa: ASSERTSRGTEAF

v_call: TRBV5-1
cdr3_aa: ASSTGTGAIYGYT

v_call: TRBV5-6
cdr3_aa: ASSLRGTGRGAIY

v_call: TRBV4-1
cdr3_aa: ASSQDTGTGEKLF

v_call: TRBV6-5
cdr3_aa: ASSQSGTGPYEQY

v_call: TRBV7-3
cdr3_aa: ASSLSTGGPYEQY

v_call: TRBV27
cdr3_aa: ASSSNYEQY

v_call: TRBV27
cdr3_aa: ASSLNEQY

v_call: TRBV29-1
cdr3_aa: SVEEVRGNTGELF

v_call: TRBV5-1
cdr3_aa: ASSRQFPNTEAF

v_call: TRBV5-5
cdr3_aa: ASSRTLAETQY

v_call: TRBV15
cdr3_aa: ATSRDRGKETQY

v_call: TRBV28
cdr3_aa: ASRPGRLGSNQPQH

v_call: TRBV7-2
cdr3_aa: ASSLVGVTSTDTQY

v_call: TRBV7-3
cdr3_aa: ASSRGPNTGELF

v_call: TRBV7-6
cdr3_aa: ASSSRGAGFKDEQY

v_call: TRBV7-2
cdr3_aa: ASSPEGAVLSAF

v_call: TRBV28
cdr3_aa: ASSFLGGGANRETQY

v_call: TRBV28
cdr3_aa: ATDGGEKLF

v_call: TRBV7-2
cdr3_aa: ASSGGTVEEKLF